The clone carrying this TCR beta chain was counted a few times. This sample is drawn from a study of T cell repertoires in cytomegalovirus infection. The germline CDR1 and CDR2 sequences are ENHRY and SYGVKD. This CDR3 is built from 12 residues. V was cut by 3 bases and J by 4 bases, with 4 bases left in between. TCRdb called the reads again in MiXCR, with one record for every CDR3 protein. The data contain around 300,000 distinct CDR3 sequences, 25% of them singletons. The TCR was taken from a human donor in good health (CMV status not recorded). Some clones in this sample may be carry-over from other donors' samples. This sequence joins TRBV10-3 and TRBJ2-4, with D uncertain. Sequencing input: PBMCs. CDR3 bases: TGTGCCATCAGTGACAGTAAAAACATTCAGTACTTC. Translating it yields CAISDSKNIQYF.